The present entry profiles one T cell receptor beta chain with its context. Three rounds of nested PCR, following a modified ARM-PCR protocol, produced the TCRbeta library. TCRdb called the multiplex PCR reads again in MiXCR, with one record for every CDR3 protein. The table lists 40,000 to 45,000 distinct CDR3 sequences, roughly 60% of them singletons, with around 45% in the top ten. This sample stems from a study of tumor and adjacent non-tumor tissue in lung cancer. Turning to the study itself: On average, productive TCRbeta reads reached some 4.2 million per sample.

No cell sorting was done before RNA was extracted from the tissue. Distant lung tissue was collected more than 3 cm away from the tumor edge. Germline CDR1 reads MDHEN; CDR2 reads SYDVKM. The CDR3 has 16 residues. V was clipped by 8 bases and J by 1 base, with 19 bases between them. J is TRBJ2-3 and V is TRBV28; maybe TRBD2 (6 bases). The receptor was isolated from a man aged 50 to 59 with non-small cell lung cancer. Specimen: distant non-tumor lung tissue. For the CDR3, the DNA is TGTGCCAGCCAGGAACTAGTGGGAGGTGGCACAGATACGCAGTATTTT. Translated: CASQELVGGGTDTQYF.